A single sample is the source of the 20 T cell receptor beta chains below, sequenced in a study of Ad26.COV2.S vaccination and SARS-CoV-2 variants. The method was immunoSEQ multiplex PCR; TCRdb's version includes in-frame clones alone and lacks a portion of them. The sample has 85,000 to 120,000 clones, roughly 80% seen once. The sequencing here drew on peripheral blood, taken after recovery from COVID-19. Source of these receptors: a human donor who had recovered from COVID-19.

The gene calls are TRBV2 and TRBJ2-6, with TRBD1 matching over 7 bases. V lost 2 bases to trimming and J lost 0 bases; unmatched junction nucleotides: 7. CDR3 length equals 18 residues. Looked up from germline, CDR1 is SNHLY and CDR2 is FYNNEI. This CDR3 reads CASSEFGTAFSGANVLTF. The CDR3 DNA sequence: TGTGCCAGCAGTGAATTTGGGACAGCCTTCTCTGGGGCCAACGTCCTGACTTTC. The variable domain in full, with the rest retrieved from reference TRBV2 and TRBJ2-6, is EPEVTQTPSHQVTQMGQEVILRCVPISNHLYFYWYRQILGQKVEFLVSFYNNEISEKSEIFDDQFSVERPDGSNFTLKIRSTKLEDSAMYFCASSEFGTAFSGANVLTFGAGSRLTVL.

This clone was seen more than once but under ten times. The chain joins TRBV4-1 to TRBJ1-5; 9 bases agree with TRBD1. V dropped 5 bases and J dropped 5; count of bases not matched to a gene: 16. Per germline, CDR1 MGHRA and CDR2 YSYEKL. The CDR3 loop spans 18 amino acids. CDR3 nucleotides: TGCGCCAGCAGCTCTCGCCCTACAGGGGGCCGCCCCGATCAGCCCCAGCATTTT. It codes for CASSSRPTGGRPDQPQHF.

The V call is TRBV28, the J call TRBJ2-5, with 7 bases that match TRBD2. This CDR3 region has 13 residues. Trimming removed 5 bases from V and 5 bases from J; junction bases left unmatched: 5. Per the germline V gene, CDR1 is MDHEN and CDR2 is SYDVKM. CDR3 protein: CASSETSLETQYF. CDR3 DNA sequence: TGTGCCAGCAGTGAGACTAGCTTGGAGACCCAGTACTTC.

In this sample, this clone turned up once. This chain connects TRBV5-4 to TRBJ1-1; 7 bases map to TRBD1. The germline V gene has CDR1 SGHNT and CDR2 YYREEE (reference sequence). Trimming cost V 2 bases and J 6 bases; bases outside gene matches: 16. This CDR3 comprises 17 residues. The DNA of the CDR3 is TGTGCCAGCAGCTTAGAGGAGGGGGCGATCCCTAGGCCTGAAGCTTTCTTT. This translates into CASSLEEGAIPRPEAFF.

The chain couples TRBV28 to TRBJ1-3; D is undetermined. V lost 6 bases and J lost 1, with 16 bases in between. The length of the CDR3 is 16 residues. The germline V gene encodes CDR1 MDHEN and CDR2 SYDVKM. DNA of the CDR3: TGTGCCAGCAGCCGACGTTTAGGTGGGTCTGGAAACACCATATATTTT. This sequence encodes CASSRRLGGSGNTIYF.

A note on this clone: At one of its ends the junction is not consistent with the germline gene, which may arise from a read error. This chain links TRBV6-4 with TRBJ2-3; D might be TRBD1 (6 bases). The CDR3 spans 11 residues. Germline V gene sequence: CDR1 MRHNA, CDR2 SNTAGT. CDR3 DNA: TGTGCCAGCAGTGACTCGAATTGGGGGCCCTTT. It translates to CASSDSNWGPF.

This sequence joins TRBV4-3 and TRBJ1-4; tentative D call: TRBD1 (6 bases). The CDR3 extends over 17 amino acids. Germline assignment: CDR1 LGHNA and CDR2 YSLEER. The V end lost 5 bases, the J end lost 5 bases, and 21 bases lay between the germline ends. CDR3 region: CASSIGGRGHRNEKLFF. DNA for the CDR3: TGCGCCAGCAGCATAGGGGGAAGGGGACACAGGAATGAAAAACTGTTTTTT.

V gene TRBV5-6 combines with J gene TRBJ2-3; perhaps TRBD1 as D (6 bases). Germline V gene data show CDR1 as SGHDT and CDR2 as YYEEEE. The CDR3 is 16 amino acids. Deletions cut 0 bases from V and 0 bases from J, with 11 bases between. CDR3 amino acids: CASSLGTDFSTDTQYF. The DNA for the CDR3 is TGTGCCAGCAGCTTGGGGACAGACTTCAGCACAGATACGCAGTATTTT.

The V and J genes are TRBV3-1 (or the pseudogene TRBV3-2) and TRBJ2-7, with D tentatively TRBD1 (6 bases). Germline CDR1 LGHDT, CDR2 YNNKEL (reference sequence). CDR3 length: 13 amino acids. The V end lost 7 bases, the J end lost 8 bases, and 18 bases lay between the germline ends. The CDR3 loop reads CASTAGENRKQYF. The CDR3, as DNA: TGTGCCAGCACGGCAGGGGAGAACCGAAAGCAGTACTTC.

This chain links TRBV28 with TRBJ2-7; 7 bases are shared with TRBD2. The CDR3 is made up of 16 amino acids. Germline V gene sequence: CDR1 MDHEN, CDR2 SYDVKM. J lost 3 bases, V lost 4 bases, and 12 bases had no gene match. The CDR3 sequence is CASSSGGNNPFYEQYF. CDR3 bases: TGTGCCAGCAGTTCGGGGGGAAACAACCCATTCTACGAGCAGTACTTC.

V usage is TRBV12-3 or TRBV12-4 and J usage is TRBJ2-7; TRBD2 is a possible D gene (5 bases). This CDR3 region has 12 residues. V was cut by 5 bases and J by 7 bases, with 12 bases left in between. This chain's CDR3 is CASSPYGEEQYF. The CDR3 nucleotides read TGTGCCAGCAGTCCCTACGGGGAGGAGCAGTACTTC.

The chain has TRBV11-1 and TRBJ1-2, with 8 bases aligning to TRBD1. CDR3 length: 14 residues. Germline V CDR1 and CDR2: SGHAT, FQDESV (reference sequence). V gave up 5 bases and J gave up 13 bases; unmatched junction bases: 15. The CDR3, as DNA: TGTGCCAGCAGCCCCGAAGGGACAGGCTACGATAGCACCTTC. It encodes CASSPEGTGYDSTF.

A few counts support this clone. The chain uses TRBV28 and TRBJ1-1; TRBD1 aligns across 7 bases. Per the germline V gene, CDR1 is MDHEN and CDR2 is SYDVKM. V trimming: 10 bases; J trimming: 4 bases; junction bases outside the gene matches: 27. CDR3 length: 19 amino acids. In DNA, the CDR3 is TGTGCCAACCCATCTTCCTTAACCCGGGACAGCTTTGACAGCACTGAAGCTTTCTTT. It translates to CANPSSLTRDSFDSTEAFF.

This clone was detected only once. The chain joins TRBV5-4 to TRBJ1-1, with 8 bases lining up with TRBD1. There are 13 residues in the CDR3. Germline lookup yields CDR1 SGHNT and CDR2 YYREEE (reference sequence). The V segment lost 6 bases and the J segment 1 base; nucleotides outside the gene matches: 2. CDR3 region: CASNQGANTEAFF. CDR3 sequence (DNA): TGTGCCAGCAATCAGGGGGCGAACACTGAAGCTTTCTTT.

The rearrangement joins TRBV10-3 to TRBJ1-3, with D possibly being TRBD1 (5 bases). The CDR3 has 14 amino acids. The germline gives CDR1 ENHRY, CDR2 SYGVKD. The V gene lost 10 bases and the J gene lost 2 bases, with 15 bases spanning the gap. Written as DNA, the CDR3 is TGTGCCACCCGTGACAGTGTTCCTGGAAACACCATATATTTT. Translation: CATRDSVPGNTIYF.

The chain uses TRBV3-1 (or the pseudogene TRBV3-2) and TRBJ2-2; 15 bases line up with TRBD2. This CDR3 comprises 17 residues. Trimming at V came to 6 bases and at J to 1 base, leaving 3 bases not matched to a gene. Per germline, CDR1 LGHDT and CDR2 YNNKEL (reference sequence). This CDR3 reads CASRWTSGGENTGELFF. The CDR3 DNA is TGTGCCAGCAGGTGGACTAGCGGGGGGGAGAACACCGGGGAGCTGTTTTTT.

J is TRBJ2-3 and V is TRBV9; D ambiguous. Trimming stripped 0 bases from V and 5 bases from J, with 16 bases between. CDR3 size: 16 residues. Germline values: CDR1 SGDLS, CDR2 YYNGEE. For the CDR3, the DNA is TGTGCCAGCAGCGTAGATCAGGATGGTGAGGTAGATACGCAGTATTTT. Translating gives CASSVDQDGEVDTQYF.

The chain employs TRBV7-6 and TRBJ1-4; possibly TRBD1 for D (5 bases). This CDR3 contains 15 residues. Between the trimmed V and J ends, which lost 1 base and 2 bases, there was a span of 8 bases. Germline lookup yields CDR1 SGHVS and CDR2 FNYEAQ. The CDR3 DNA reads as TGTGCCAGCAGCTTAGTGGGGGAGACTAATGAAAAACTGTTTTTT. Translating it yields CASSLVGETNEKLFF.

This clone appeared a single time. This chain links TRBV27 with TRBJ2-3, with 11 bases matching TRBD2. This CDR3 is 16 amino acids long. Germline V gives CDR1 MNHEY, CDR2 SMNVEV (reference sequence). V lost 2 bases to trimming and J lost 4 bases; unmatched junction nucleotides: 5. The DNA of the CDR3 is TGTGCCAGCAGTTTAGACCTAGCGGGGGGCCCAGATACGCAGTATTTT. This sequence encodes CASSLDLAGGPDTQYF.

The chain has TRBV5-1 and TRBJ2-2, with D perhaps given as TRBD1 or TRBD2 (5 bases each). Trimming pared 0 bases from V and 6 bases from J, leaving 12 bases between. This CDR3 spans 15 amino acids. CDR1 and CDR2 (germline): SGHRS, YFSETQ. CDR3 sequence reads: CASSLVEGPAGELFF. DNA for the CDR3: TGCGCCAGCAGCTTGGTTGAGGGGCCGGCCGGGGAGCTGTTTTTT.